One sample yielded the 25 T cell receptor beta chains listed below, sequenced in a study of beta chain features in type 1 diabetes. Expressed TCRB transcripts were sequenced because the isolated RNA had all been reverse transcribed beforehand. Method: immunoSEQ multiplex PCR; TCRdb's copy keeps in-frame clones and lacks some. The sample consists of roughly 250,000 clones, more than 65% of them appearing once. The specimen sequenced was naive CD4+ T cells from blood. The receptors here all came from a man aged 25 to 40 in good health.

J is TRBJ2-4 and V is TRBV21-1; TRBD1 is taken as the D call from the table, unchecked against the DNA. TRBV21-1 is annotated as a pseudogene. CDR3 length: 12 amino acids. The CDR3 coding sequence is TGTGCCAGCAAAACGACAGGGGGCGATAAGTACTTC. Translation: CASKTTGGDKYF.

The chain recombines TRBV18 with TRBJ2-5; D ambiguous. This CDR3 is built from 14 residues. V was pared by 1 base and J by 2 bases, with 8 bases between. The germline V gene has CDR1 KGHSH and CDR2 LQKENI. The CDR3 nucleotides are TGTGCCAGCTCACCACTGAGCGTACAAGAGACCCAGTACTTC. Its protein product is CASSPLSVQETQYF.

This clone was observed a handful of times. The chain is built from TRBV29-1 and TRBJ2-5, with a tentative D call TRBD2 (6 bases). CDR1 is SQVTM, CDR2 ANQGSEA, per germline. V was trimmed by 2 bases and J by 2 bases, leaving 12 bases between them. The CDR3 is 14 residues long. The CDR3 DNA sequence: TGCAGCGTTGAACGGGGGATTGGTCAAGAGACCCAGTACTTC. Protein: CSVERGIGQETQYF.

This clone was counted a few times. The J gene is TRBJ2-7, the V gene TRBV4-3; maybe TRBD2 (5 bases). This CDR3 is 16 amino acids long. Germline CDR1 LGHNA, CDR2 YSLEER. Trimming shortened V by 3 bases and J by 2 bases, and 17 bases separated the two germline ends. CDR3: CASSQALTPRAYEQYF. The CDR3 region has the DNA TGCGCCAGCAGCCAGGCTCTGACCCCGAGGGCCTACGAGCAGTACTTC.

The J gene is TRBJ2-7, the V gene TRBV23-1; 7 nucleotides agree with TRBD1. TRBV23-1 falls under the ORF class, with uncertain function. With V trimmed by 6 bases and J by 1 base, 21 bases remained unmatched. The CDR3 is made up of 19 amino acids. The CDR3 bases are TGCGCCAGCAGCCGACTTGGGACAGTCCAGGAACTTCATTCCTACGAGCAGTACTTC. Translation gives CASSRLGTVQELHSYEQYF.

The chain joins TRBV13 to TRBJ1-2; D may be TRBD1 (5 bases). CDR3 length: 13 residues. V dropped 5 bases and J dropped 10 bases, with 17 bases sitting between them. Per the germline V gene, CDR1 is PRHDT and CDR2 is FYEKMQ (reference sequence). The CDR3 DNA is TGTGCCAGCAGCCCCGGGGACTCCCGTAACTACACCTTC. It is translated as CASSPGDSRNYTF.

V usage is TRBV5-6 and J usage is TRBJ1-3, with D possibly being TRBD1 (5 bases). The CDR3 is 14 residues long. Germline loops: CDR1 SGHDT, CDR2 YYEEEE. Deletions cut 3 bases from V and 1 base from J, with 8 bases between. The CDR3 protein is CASSSTASGNTIYF. The CDR3 nucleotides are TGTGCCAGCAGCTCGACAGCTTCTGGAAACACCATATATTTT.

On this clone: Different DNA sequences within this sample yield the same CDR3. The V call is TRBV29-1, the J call TRBJ1-1; 8 bases map to TRBD1. Germline-derived CDR1 and CDR2 are SQVTM and ANQGSEA. There are 12 residues in the CDR3. The V gene end was trimmed by 6 bases and the J gene end by 4 bases; junction bases not matched to a gene: 4. CDR3 sequence reads: CSVATGGTEAFF. The DNA for the CDR3 is TGCAGCGTCGCTACAGGGGGCACTGAAGCTTTCTTT.

This clone occurred once. The chain combines TRBV29-1 with TRBJ2-7; the D is unclear. The CDR3 totals 10 residues. Per the germline V gene, CDR1 is SQVTM and CDR2 is ANQGSEA. With 5 bases removed from V and 6 bases from J, the gap between germline ends came to 8 bases. CDR3 sequence (DNA): TGCAGCGTTTTGTCGGCCGAGCAGTACTTC. This gives the protein CSVLSAEQYF.

Regarding this clone: This may come from a read error, since a much larger clone is one base off. The chain has TRBV9 and TRBJ2-3; D gene uncertain. The V end was cut by 4 bases, the J end by 2 bases, with 2 bases between. This CDR3 is built from 11 residues. In germline, CDR1 is SGDLS, CDR2 YYNGEE. The CDR3 DNA is TGTGCCAGCAGCACCACAGATACGCAGTATTTT. Protein: CASSTTDTQYF. The full variable domain, completed using reference TRBV9 and TRBJ2-3, is DSGVTQTPKHLITATGQRVTLRCSPRSGDLSVYWYQQSLDQGLQFLIQYYNGEERAKGNILERFSAQQFPDLHSELNLSSLELGDSALYFCASSTTDTQYFGPGTRLTVL.

V gene TRBV30 combines with J gene TRBJ1-6, with D uncertain. Trimming took off 2 bases at V and 10 bases at J, with 9 bases between the two ends. The CDR3 runs 12 residues. The germline CDR1 and CDR2 sequences are GTSNPN and SVGIG (reference sequence). The CDR3 region has the DNA TGTGCCTGGAGTCCTCCTCGCTCACCCCTCCACTTT. Amino acid sequence: CAWSPPRSPLHF.

The CDR3 region has the DNA TGTGCCAGCTCCAACGGGGATACGCAGTATTTT. Its protein product is CASSNGDTQYF. The V call is TRBV18, the J call TRBJ2-3; D unresolved. With 6 bases removed from V and 6 bases from J, the gap between germline ends came to 7 bases. The CDR3 loop spans 11 amino acids. Per germline, CDR1 KGHSH and CDR2 LQKENI.

V gene TRBV5-1 combines with J gene TRBJ2-3; unclear D gene. Germline CDR1 SGHRS, CDR2 YFSETQ. Trimming stripped 0 bases from V and 5 bases from J, with 10 bases between. The CDR3 contains 14 residues. The CDR3 loop reads CASSLEAIRDTQYF. The CDR3 nucleotides are TGCGCCAGCAGCTTGGAGGCGATCAGAGATACGCAGTATTTT.

This clone was found a few times. The CDR3 region has the DNA TGTGCCAGCAGCCCAGGACAGCACACAGATACGCAGTATTTT. Translation: CASSPGQHTDTQYF. This chain joins TRBV27 and TRBJ2-3, with D possibly matching TRBD1 (6 bases). This CDR3 comprises 14 residues. V shed 6 bases and J shed 2 bases, with 12 bases lying between them. Germline CDR1 is MNHEY and CDR2 is SMNVEV (reference sequence).

The V call is TRBV7-9, the J call TRBJ2-7; 7 nucleotides match TRBD1. The trim removed 4 bases at V and 5 bases at J, leaving 14 bases unmatched. Germline V lookup: CDR1 SEHNR, CDR2 FQNEAQ (reference sequence). The CDR3 runs to 16 residues. The CDR3 loop is CASSSVDRAKRDEQYF. The CDR3 DNA reads TGTGCCAGCAGCTCCGTAGACAGGGCCAAACGGGACGAGCAGTACTTC.

The chain employs TRBV9 and TRBJ2-3; tentatively, D is TRBD2 (5 bases). Germline V gives CDR1 SGDLS, CDR2 YYNGEE. The CDR3 runs to 17 residues. The germline V and J ends were trimmed by 4 bases and 0 bases, with 18 bases remaining between them. The CDR3 here is CASSPGRSAASTDTQYF. CDR3 in DNA: TGTGCCAGCAGCCCCGGTCGGTCAGCGGCCAGCACAGATACGCAGTATTTT.

The chain couples TRBV7-6 to TRBJ2-3, with TRBD1 matching over 8 bases. CDR1 is SGHVS, CDR2 FNYEAQ, per germline. The CDR3 covers 16 residues. Trimming at V came to 5 bases and at J to 1 base, leaving 8 bases not matched to a gene. The CDR3 loop reads CASSPVTGQGTDTQYF. The CDR3 nucleotides read TGTGCCAGCAGCCCCGTTACGGGACAGGGCACAGATACGCAGTATTTT.

The chain recombines TRBV21-1 with TRBJ2-7; TRBD1, the table's D call, was not compared with the DNA. TRBV21-1 is reported as a pseudogene. There are 17 residues in the CDR3. Here the CDR3 reads CASSKIPRDISSYEQYF. The CDR3 coding sequence is TGTGCCAGCAGCAAAATCCCACGGGACATCAGCTCCTACGAGCAGTACTTC.

The rearrangement links TRBV14 to TRBJ2-5; TRBD2 aligns across 8 bases. The CDR3 loop spans 16 amino acids. With 4 bases clipped from V and 4 bases from J, the junction kept 11 bases outside the gene matches. Looked up from germline, CDR1 is SGHDN and CDR2 is FVKESK. CDR3 residues: CASSRGPGLVGETQYF. CDR3 in DNA: TGTGCCAGCAGCCGAGGGCCGGGACTAGTCGGAGAGACCCAGTACTTC.

The chain uses TRBV7-2 and TRBJ1-5; 9 positions agree with TRBD1. The V gene's germline CDR1 is SGHTA and CDR2 FQGNSA. V trimming: 4 bases; J trimming: 2 bases; junction bases outside the gene matches: 0. This CDR3 is 14 amino acids long. DNA for the CDR3: TGTGCCAGCAGCTGGACAGGGGGCAATCAGCCCCAGCATTTT. Translating gives CASSWTGGNQPQHF.

This clone was found a few times. This sequence joins TRBV14 and TRBJ2-1; possible D gene TRBD2, 6 bases. Looked up from germline, CDR1 is SGHDN and CDR2 is FVKESK. Between the trimmed V and J ends, which lost 1 base and 7 bases, there was a span of 17 bases. The CDR3 extends over 16 amino acids. The CDR3 DNA is TGTGCCAGCAGCCAAGTGGAGGGGCCAAGTTTAAATGAGCAGTTCTTC. It codes for CASSQVEGPSLNEQFF.

The V and J genes are TRBV15 and TRBJ2-1; D call uncertain. The CDR3 length is 11 residues. V shed 4 bases and J shed 6 bases, with 4 bases lying between them. Germline V gene data show CDR1 as LNHNV and CDR2 as YYDKDF (reference sequence). The CDR3 DNA is TGTGCCACCAGCATTACCAATGAGCAGTTCTTC. Protein product: CATSITNEQFF.

The gene calls are TRBV29-1 and TRBJ2-1, with TRBD2 as a possible D gene (6 bases). V shed 3 bases and J shed 1 base, with 13 bases lying between them. This CDR3 is 15 amino acids long. Germline V gives CDR1 SQVTM, CDR2 ANQGSEA. The CDR3 sequence is CSVEGTGDSYNEQFF. The DNA for the CDR3 is TGCAGCGTTGAGGGTACGGGAGATTCCTACAATGAGCAGTTCTTC.

In this sample, this clone turned up a few times. This chain connects TRBV2 to TRBJ2-1; D unclear. With 5 bases removed from V and 7 bases from J, the gap between germline ends came to 12 bases. The germline V gene encodes CDR1 SNHLY and CDR2 FYNNEI. The length of the CDR3 is 13 residues. CDR3: CASSWEQLNEQFF. For the CDR3, the DNA is TGTGCCAGCAGTTGGGAACAGCTGAATGAGCAGTTCTTC.

This clone was counted between two and nine times. Other DNA sequences within the sample encode an identical CDR3. The J gene is TRBJ2-5, the V gene TRBV20-1; no definite D call. V dropped 0 bases and J dropped 4 bases, with 0 bases sitting between them. The CDR3 totals 10 residues. In germline, CDR1 is DFQATT, CDR2 SNEGSKA (reference sequence). The CDR3 protein is CSAREETQYF. DNA for the CDR3: TGCAGTGCTAGAGAAGAGACCCAGTACTTC.